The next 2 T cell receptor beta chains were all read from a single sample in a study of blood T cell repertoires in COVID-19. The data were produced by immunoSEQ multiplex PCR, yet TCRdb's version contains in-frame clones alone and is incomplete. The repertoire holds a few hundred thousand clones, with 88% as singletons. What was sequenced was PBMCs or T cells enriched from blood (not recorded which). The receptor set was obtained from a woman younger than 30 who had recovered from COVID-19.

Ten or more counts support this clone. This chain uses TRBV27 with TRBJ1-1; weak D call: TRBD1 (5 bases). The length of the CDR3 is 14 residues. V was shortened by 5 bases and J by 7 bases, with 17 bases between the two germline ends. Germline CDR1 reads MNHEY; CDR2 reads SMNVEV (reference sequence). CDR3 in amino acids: CASSPFSSGLEAFF. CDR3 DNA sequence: TGTGCCAGCAGTCCATTTTCGTCAGGGCTTGAAGCTTTCTTT.

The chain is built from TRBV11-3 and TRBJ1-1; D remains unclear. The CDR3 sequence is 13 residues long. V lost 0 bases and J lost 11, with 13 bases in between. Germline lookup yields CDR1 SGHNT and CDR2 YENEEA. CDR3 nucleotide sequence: TGTGCCAGCAGCTTAGATCGGGGAGAGGAGGCTTTCTTT. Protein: CASSLDRGEEAFF.